The 10 T cell receptor delta chains reported below all come from one sample, sequenced in a study of γδ T cells in repeated Plasmodium falciparum infection. Flow sorting of PBMC yielded separate Vgamma9/Vdelta2+ and Vdelta2-negative gammadelta T cell populations for bulk repertoire analysis. TCRdb redid clone calling on the multiplex PCR reads using CATT. The data contain roughly 90,000 delta-chain clones, 1.4% of them singletons. The material sequenced was gamma-delta T cells from blood. The receptors here all came from a pool of human donors (malaria-infected and uninfected, not separated).

Remarks on this clone: TCRdb's protein, taken from a much larger clone, differs from this DNA's translation at residue 5, likely owing to a read error; the protein displayed comes from the DNA. The V call is TRDV1, the J call TRDJ1; 13 bases match TRDD3. TCRdb gives no J gene; it was assigned here by matching the DNA to germline. The CDR3 loop spans 25 amino acids. Germline CDR1 reads TSWWSYY; CDR2 reads QGS. The CDR3 nucleotides read TGTGCCCTTGGGGGACTACAGTCTTCCTACACAAAAACTGGGGGATACGCGTCCTCCCCCGATAAACTCATCTTT. As protein: CALGGLQSSYTKTGGYASSPDKLIF.

The sample holds a few counts of this clone. A read error likely explains this, since a far larger clone differs by one base. Other nucleotide sequences in the sample specify the same CDR3. V and J are TRDV2 and TRDJ1; 10 bases fit TRDD3. Per germline, CDR1 GEAIGNYY and CDR2 EKD. The CDR3 is 19 residues long. The CDR3 reads CACDTERTGGCPYTDKLIF. The CDR3 nucleotides read TGCGCCTGTGACACCGAACGTACTGGGGGATGCCCGTACACCGATAAACTCATCTTT.

The table lists this clone with a few counts. A clone one base away is much larger, so this may be a read error. The V segment is TRDV1, and no J call was made; the table's D call, TRDD3, has no DNA check behind it. Germline V gene sequence: CDR1 TSWWSYY, CDR2 QGS. The CDR3 is 19 amino acids. The CDR3 DNA is TGTGCTCTTGAAGGGCGGCGTTTCTGGGGGATAGTGAACACCGATAAGCTCATCTTT. Translation: CALEGRRFWGIVNTDKLIF.

Concerning this clone itself: A much larger clone differs from this one at a single base, so this may be a read error. The chain couples TRDV1 to TRDJ1, with 9 bases lining up with TRDD3. TCRdb is silent on the J gene; assignment here came from matching the DNA to germline. Germline V gives CDR1 TSWWSYY, CDR2 QGS. The CDR3 length is 19 residues. The CDR3 nucleotides are TGTGCCCTTGGGGAACTCGCTCCTACAGGGGATACGCGCACCGATAAACTCATCTTT. Protein product: CALGELAPTGDTRTDKLIF.

This clone was observed a few times. TCRdb's protein, taken from a much larger clone, differs from this DNA's translation at residue 5, likely owing to a read error; the protein displayed comes from the DNA. This rearrangement joins TRDV1 to TRDJ1; tentatively, D is TRDD3 (5 bases). The J gene, left out of TCRdb, was set here by checking the DNA against germline. CDR1 is TSWWSYY and CDR2 is QGS in the germline V gene. The CDR3 is made up of 18 amino acids. Trimming took off 4 bases at V and 0 bases at J, with 21 bases between the two ends. Written as DNA, the CDR3 is TGTGCTCTTGGGGGACTCGGTCGAGGGATCCCGTACACCGATAAACTCATCTTT. Its translation: CALGGLGRGIPYTDKLIF.

As for this clone: This DNA's translation and the protein TCRdb lists, from a much larger clone, do not match at residue 6, likely due to a read error; the protein shown is translated from the DNA. V is TRDV2 and J is TRDJ1, with 13 bases matching TRDD3. Because TCRdb records no J gene, it was assigned here through a match of the DNA to germline. The CDR3 has 24 residues. Germline loops: CDR1 GEAIGNYY, CDR2 EKD. Trimming cost V 1 base and J 3 bases; bases outside gene matches: 28. CDR3 sequence reads: CACDTDPISGKVLGDTLNSDKLIF. In nucleotides, the CDR3 is TGTGCCTGTGACACTGACCCTATTTCCGGCAAAGTACTGGGGGATACGCTAAACTCCGATAAACTCATCTTT.

Of note for this clone: It differs at one base from a far larger clone, so likely a read error. The same CDR3 arises from other DNA sequences in this sample as well. The V call is TRDV2, the J call TRDJ1; TRDD3 agrees at 11 bases. The J segment lost 3 bases and the V segment lost 2 bases, leaving 4 bases of the junction unmatched. Germline assignment: CDR1 GEAIGNYY and CDR2 EKD. The CDR3 runs 15 residues. CDR3: CACDSLGDTSDKLIF. The CDR3 DNA follows: TGTGCCTGTGACAGCCTGGGGGATACATCCGATAAACTCATCTTT.

This clone was counted between two and nine times. TCRdb lists the protein of a much larger clone for this DNA, which differs at residues 5 and 8, so this is likely a read error; the protein given here is translated from the DNA itself. V usage is TRDV2 and J usage is TRDJ1; D is ambiguous. The V and J ends lost 3 bases and 3 bases respectively, with 13 bases between them. This CDR3 comprises 14 residues. Germline V gene data show CDR1 as GEAIGNYY and CDR2 as EKD. The CDR3 here is CACDAIWKADKLIF. DNA of the CDR3: TGTGCCTGTGACGCCATCTGGAAAGCCGATAAACTCATCTTT.

As concerns this clone: A far more abundant clone sits one base away, making this likely a read error. Other nucleotide sequences from this sample produce the same CDR3. The CDR3 sequence is CACDTNAKSSAVLGDFHTDKLIF. Written as DNA, the CDR3 is TGTGCCTGTGACACAAACGCCAAGTCCTCCGCCGTACTGGGGGATTTCCACACCGATAAACTCATCTTT. The chain has TRDV2 and TRDJ1; 10 bases map to TRDD3. The J gene comes from matching the DNA to germline here; TCRdb lacks it. V was pared by 1 base and J by 0 bases, with 25 bases of the junction left unmatched. CDR3 length: 23 amino acids. Germline assignment: CDR1 GEAIGNYY and CDR2 EKD.

Turning to this clone: For this DNA, TCRdb reports the protein of a much larger clone, which diverges at residue 7, most likely from a read error; the protein presented here is translated directly from the DNA. This sequence joins TRDV1 and TRDJ1; the D gene is possibly TRDD2 (5 bases). No J gene is reported in TCRdb; it was inferred here by comparing the DNA with germline. Germline lookup yields CDR1 TSWWSYY and CDR2 QGS. This CDR3 region has 21 residues. V lost 0 bases and J 0 bases, leaving 26 bases between the germline ends. The CDR3 here is CALGELNPCRLILKYTDKLIF. CDR3 DNA: TGTGCTCTTGGGGAACTCAATCCTTGCCGATTGATCCTAAAGTACACCGATAAACTCATCTTT.